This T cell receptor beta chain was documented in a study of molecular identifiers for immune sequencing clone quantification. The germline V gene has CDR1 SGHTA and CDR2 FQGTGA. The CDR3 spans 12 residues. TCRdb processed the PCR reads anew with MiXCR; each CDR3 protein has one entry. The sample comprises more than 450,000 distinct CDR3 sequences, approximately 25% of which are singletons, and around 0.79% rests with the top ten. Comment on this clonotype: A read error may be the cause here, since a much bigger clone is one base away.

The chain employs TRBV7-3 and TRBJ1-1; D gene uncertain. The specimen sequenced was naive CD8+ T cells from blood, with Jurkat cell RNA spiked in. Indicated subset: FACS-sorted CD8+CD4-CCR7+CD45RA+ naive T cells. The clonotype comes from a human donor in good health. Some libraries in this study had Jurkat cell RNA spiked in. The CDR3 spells CTSSQVDTEAFF. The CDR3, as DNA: TGTACCAGCAGCCAGGTTGACACTGAAGCTTTCTTT.